This T cell receptor beta chain is drawn from a study of cytomegalovirus exposure and HLA in healthy donors. In the study overall: The 120 validation repertoires and the roughly 670 first-cohort repertoires shared a platform, a later analysis reported.

Trimming left V 10 bases short and J 11 bases short, with 17 bases between. Germline values: CDR1 MDHEN, CDR2 SYDVKM. There are 11 residues in the CDR3. Study-wide results and caveats: The authors enumerated 150 to 200 TCR beta chains as linked to cytomegalovirus. The classifier was said to identify cytomegalovirus status with high specificity and sensitivity. While the bulk of TCR sequences proved rare, some public TCRs turned up in many donors.

Clones were read by immunoSEQ multiplex PCR, and TCRdb kept only the in-frame ones, dropping some. The table has about 280,000 clones, 85% to 90% seen once. A remark on this clone: Its target is not known.

V gene TRBV28 combines with J gene TRBJ1-2; D is uncertain. The clonotype was recovered from a woman aged 18-30 years in good health and CMV-seronegative. The sample taken for sequencing was PBMCs. CDR3 nucleotides: TGTGCCACTTCGGTCGGGTTAAAATACACCTTC. Amino acids: CATSVGLKYTF.